This entry lists 9 T cell receptor beta chains sequenced from one sample in a study of blood T cell repertoires in COVID-19. Profiled with immunoSEQ multiplex PCR; TCRdb holds only in-frame clones, not every one. The sample includes about 250,000 clones, around 85% seen only once; the top ten take approximately 9.1%. The sequencing input was PBMCs or T cells enriched from blood (not recorded which). The receptors were sampled from a woman aged 45 to 65 with acute COVID-19.

This sequence joins TRBV30 and TRBJ2-3, with D hard to call. This CDR3 is built from 14 residues. Germline V gene data show CDR1 as GTSNPN and CDR2 as SVGIG (reference sequence). Trimming took off 0 bases at V and 2 bases at J, with 9 bases between the two ends. The CDR3 nucleotides read TGTGCCTGGAGTGTATCCGGTTTCACAGATACGCAGTATTTT. It translates to CAWSVSGFTDTQYF.

V gene TRBV7-8 combines with J gene TRBJ1-5, with D perhaps TRBD1 (6 bases). The V and J ends lost 3 bases and 9 bases respectively, with 24 bases between them. The CDR3 length is 17 residues. Looked up from germline, CDR1 is SGHVS and CDR2 is FQNEAQ. This CDR3 reads CASSLGSGQGPLWPQHF. The CDR3 nucleotides are TGTGCCAGCAGCTTGGGGTCCGGGCAGGGGCCCCTTTGGCCCCAGCATTTT.

The chain recombines TRBV5-1 with TRBJ1-6, with unresolved D. Per germline, CDR1 SGHRS and CDR2 YFSETQ. There are 15 residues in the CDR3. The germline V and J ends were trimmed by 0 bases and 0 bases, with 4 bases remaining between them. CDR3 residues: CASSLGSSYNSPLHF. As DNA, the CDR3 is TGCGCCAGCAGCTTGGGGAGCTCCTATAATTCACCCCTCCACTTT.

The rearrangement links TRBV30 to TRBJ1-1; D remains ambiguous. The V end lost 1 base, the J end lost 3 bases, and 9 bases lay between the germline ends. CDR1 is GTSNPN and CDR2 is SVGIG in the germline V gene (reference sequence). The CDR3 totals 13 residues. Written as DNA, the CDR3 is TGTGCCTGGAGTGGGGCCCTCGACACTGAAGCTTTCTTT. Encoded protein: CAWSGALDTEAFF.

The genes are TRBV7-8 and TRBJ1-2; TRBD1 matches 9 bases. The CDR3 extends over 15 amino acids. After removal of 1 base from V and 7 bases from J, the junction contained 7 bases not matched to a gene. Germline CDR1 reads SGHVS; CDR2 reads FQNEAQ. The CDR3 here is CASSLDHRGQSGYTF. The DNA of the CDR3 is TGTGCCAGCAGCTTAGACCACAGGGGGCAAAGTGGCTACACCTTC.

The rearrangement uses TRBV18 and TRBJ1-3; D unclear. The CDR3 is 17 amino acids. The germline CDR1 and CDR2 sequences are KGHSH and LQKENI. V lost 3 bases, J lost 0 bases, and 15 bases lay in between. The DNA of the CDR3 is TGTGCCAGCTCACCTAGGACTGCCGGCCTCTCTGGAAACACCATATATTTT. It specifies CASSPRTAGLSGNTIYF.

V is TRBV12-5 and J is TRBJ2-1; TRBD2 aligns across 14 bases. V trimming: 6 bases; J trimming: 15 bases; junction bases outside the gene matches: 7. The CDR3 extends over 13 amino acids. In germline, CDR1 is LGHNT, CDR2 FRNRAP. The DNA of the CDR3 is TGTGCTAGTGGGCGACTAGCGGGGGGGACCTCGTTCTTC. It is translated as CASGRLAGGTSFF.

This clone was seen a few times. This chain connects TRBV5-6 to TRBJ2-7; D may be TRBD1 (6 bases). In germline, CDR1 is SGHDT, CDR2 YYEEEE. The CDR3 runs to 11 residues. Trimming left V 4 bases short and J 11 bases short, with 13 bases between. Here the CDR3 DNA reads TGTGCCAGCAGCAGGGACACGGCGAAGTACTTC. Encoded protein: CASSRDTAKYF.

As for this clone: In the same sample, other DNA sequences code for this CDR3. The chain combines TRBV29-1 with TRBJ2-7, with a possible D match to TRBD1 (6 bases). Germline CDR1 and CDR2: SQVTM and ANQGSEA. V lost 4 bases and J lost 2, with 6 bases in between. The CDR3 length is 11 residues. The CDR3 bases are TGCAGCGTTGGACAGGCCTACGAGCAGTACTTC. As protein: CSVGQAYEQYF.